This T cell receptor beta chain came from a study of beta chain features in type 1 diabetes. Comment on this clone: Its antigen is not known.

Expressed TCRB transcripts got sequenced, as all isolated RNA was reverse transcribed. The table came from immunoSEQ multiplex PCR; TCRdb's copy has only in-frame clones and leaves some out. This table has 250,000 to 350,000 clones, roughly 13% appearing once. General study results and limits: For patients and controls alike, PCR might favor shorter templates to the same degree. Moderate but significant shortening of TCRB CDR3s was recorded in all four CD4+ subsets from Type 1 diabetes patients. There were fewer insertions and more deletions at the VDJ junctions of type 1 diabetes patients.

The specimen was naive CD4+ T cells from blood. The clonotype comes from a young man with type 1 diabetes.

CDR3 amino acids: CASRPGQGQLNTEAFF. CDR3 bases: TGCGCCAGCAGACCGGGACAGGGCCAATTGAACACTGAAGCTTTCTTT. The chain links TRBV5-1 to TRBJ1-1; 9 bases agree with TRBD1. CDR3 size: 16 residues. Germline CDR1 is SGHRS and CDR2 is YFSETQ. With V trimmed by 5 bases and J by 0 bases, 8 bases remained unmatched.